This is a list of T cell receptor beta chains from one sample in a study of T cell responses to AZD1222 COVID-19 vaccine. The protocol was immunoSEQ multiplex PCR, while the TCRdb copy is restricted to in-frame clones and leaves out a portion. Of approximately 100,000 clones detected, roughly 86% appear once; the ten largest clones hold over 1.2%. The sequencing here drew on peripheral blood, taken on day 0 of AZD1222 vaccination. The receptor set was obtained from an adult in good health. Each CDR3 is given with its conserved first and last residue. The D gene is left open where the match is weak.

V gene: TRBV2
D gene: TRBD1
CDR3 protein: CASSGQGEYEQYF

V gene: TRBV7-2
D gene: .
CDR3 protein: CASSSIRGTGNTIYF

V gene: TRBV5-6
D gene: .
CDR3 protein: CASSFTLSTNEKLFF

V gene: TRBV11-2
D gene: TRBD2
CDR3 protein: CASSYGSGVPRGEQFF

V gene: TRBV29-1
D gene: .
CDR3 protein: CSVLDSNEKLFF

V gene: TRBV3-1/TRBV3-2
D gene: .
CDR3 protein: CASRKEGTDTQYF

V gene: TRBV4-3
D gene: TRBD2
CDR3 protein: CASSPGPLAGDKISGELFF

V gene: TRBV4-1
D gene: TRBD1
CDR3 protein: CASSQETGQGFYEQYF

V gene: TRBV7-9
D gene: .
CDR3 protein: CASSLGPPGAGLDSPLHF

V gene: TRBV30
D gene: .
CDR3 protein: CAWSVYAPGAAFF

V gene: TRBV29-1
D gene: .
CDR3 protein: CSVERGMTRRNTEAFF

V gene: TRBV5-1
D gene: .
CDR3 protein: CASSVGGDDSNEQFF

V gene: TRBV15
D gene: .
CDR3 protein: CATSRGRELEQYF

V gene: TRBV7-2
D gene: .
CDR3 protein: CASSLWGAVGNTIYF

V gene: TRBV27
D gene: .
CDR3 protein: CASSHNRFGYTF

V gene: TRBV9
D gene: .
CDR3 protein: CASSVSPGLQETQYF

V gene: TRBV9
D gene: .
CDR3 protein: CASSVASNSGNTIYF

V gene: TRBV28
D gene: .
CDR3 protein: CASSSTVGGEQYF

V gene: TRBV7-9
D gene: .
CDR3 protein: CASSLAGPAAGETQYF

V gene: TRBV28
D gene: .
CDR3 protein: CASRDLAEWGYTF

V gene: TRBV28
D gene: .
CDR3 protein: CASLRSDMNTEAFF

V gene: TRBV19
D gene: .
CDR3 protein: CASSTRSRGNQPQHF

V gene: TRBV5-1
D gene: TRBD2
CDR3 protein: CASSPISLAGGSTDTQYF

V gene: TRBV6-2/TRBV6-3
D gene: TRBD2
CDR3 protein: CASSQGTSGTYEQYF

V gene: TRBV7-6
D gene: .
CDR3 protein: CASSLPLTDTQYF

V gene: TRBV6-2/TRBV6-3
D gene: .
CDR3 protein: CASSYSPDSPDTQYF

V gene: TRBV28
D gene: .
CDR3 protein: CASSLGVLYEQFF

V gene: TRBV4-3
D gene: .
CDR3 protein: CASSQEIGLLHLF

V gene: TRBV5-4
D gene: .
CDR3 protein: CASSHRDIQETQYF

V gene: TRBV10-2
D gene: .
CDR3 protein: CASSERGYRFQETQYF

V gene: TRBV3-1/TRBV3-2
D gene: TRBD1
CDR3 protein: CASSPGQGNQPQHF

V gene: TRBV5-1
D gene: TRBD1
CDR3 protein: CASSLGRPGQGLNTIYF

V gene: TRBV3-1/TRBV3-2
D gene: TRBD2
CDR3 protein: CASSQENSGRVPGELFF

V gene: TRBV10-1
D gene: TRBD2
CDR3 protein: CASSEPTSGRSGEQFF

V gene: TRBV7-3
D gene: TRBD1
CDR3 protein: CASSTGTGAGGYTF

V gene: TRBV13
D gene: .
CDR3 protein: CASSYRQTRGGELFF

V gene: TRBV7-8
D gene: .
CDR3 protein: CASSLRPTGTMNTEAFF

V gene: TRBV7-7
D gene: .
CDR3 protein: CASSLSPGPGNTIYF

V gene: TRBV6-1
D gene: TRBD2
CDR3 protein: CASSEVKSPGLAGEKETQYF

V gene: TRBV27
D gene: .
CDR3 protein: CASSFIGRRADTQYF

V gene: TRBV28
D gene: TRBD1
CDR3 protein: CASSSGEDRDRSYEQYF

V gene: TRBV5-6
D gene: .
CDR3 protein: CASSSLPVGDYGYTF

V gene: TRBV4-2
D gene: TRBD2
CDR3 protein: CASSRGTSGYYNEQFF

V gene: TRBV15
D gene: TRBD2
CDR3 protein: CATSRDRGLAGELYEQYF

V gene: TRBV6-4
D gene: TRBD2
CDR3 protein: CASSELAGGNIQYF

V gene: TRBV28
D gene: .
CDR3 protein: CATDEGTDTQYF

V gene: TRBV7-8
D gene: .
CDR3 protein: CASSGNREYTEAFF

V gene: TRBV12-5
D gene: .
CDR3 protein: CASGLALGGGNSPLHF

V gene: TRBV6-1
D gene: TRBD2
CDR3 protein: CASSEAPSGRAWGDTQYF

V gene: TRBV6-5
D gene: TRBD1
CDR3 protein: CASLYRGSYGYTF

V gene: TRBV24-1
D gene: .
CDR3 protein: CATSDFGETQYF

V gene: TRBV11-2
D gene: .
CDR3 protein: CASSPAWGIMTEAFF

V gene: TRBV19
D gene: TRBD1
CDR3 protein: CASSKGQGNNEKLFF

V gene: TRBV7-2
D gene: TRBD1
CDR3 protein: CASSPTGAPYGYTF

V gene: TRBV24-1
D gene: TRBD1
CDR3 protein: CATSDPGTGGHGYTF